The T cell receptor (beta chain) described here comes from a study of blood T cell repertoires in COVID-19. Study-wide background: Sites across the United States, Italy and Spain contributed samples from acute and convalescent COVID-19. Sources were T cells, B-cell-depleted T cells, or PBMCs; the material itself was cDNA or gDNA.

Original processing notes: The assay estimated nucleated cells by amplifying reference gene primers. Only in-frame clones appear in the TCRdb table, and some are missing; sequencing was by immunoSEQ multiplex PCR. For V, J and clone size, that table is used; D and trimming come from the DNA. The table includes 100,000 to 150,000 clones, 60% to 80% detected once. Germline V CDR1 and CDR2: MRHNA, SNTAGT. The V gene lost 2 bases and the J gene lost 3 bases, with 7 bases spanning the gap. The CDR3 is 14 amino acids. Followed longitudinally, the Seattle patients had been enrolled during active infection. Sequencing was carried out using peripheral blood. This chain connects TRBV6-4 to TRBJ2-2; TRBD2 is a possible D gene (5 bases). The clonotype comes from a man older than 75 with COVID-19, enrolled during active disease. The CDR3 nucleotides read TGTGCCAGCAGTGACGGGCGGGACACCGGGGAGCTGTTTTTT. Protein: CASSDGRDTGELFF.